This entry lists 16 T cell receptor beta chains sequenced from one sample in a study of T cell repertoires in ileal Crohn's disease. TCRdb's copy holds only in-frame clones and misses some; the assay was immunoSEQ multiplex PCR. The table includes 15,000 or so clones, around 79% detected once. Stated time point: inflamed ileum from the surgical specimen. The sample was ileal tissue. The receptor set was obtained from an adult with Crohn's disease.

The J gene is TRBJ1-5, the V gene TRBV5-4; 10 bases fit TRBD1. The CDR3 has 16 amino acids. The trim removed 3 bases at V and 6 bases at J, leaving 9 bases unmatched. Per the germline V gene, CDR1 is SGHNT and CDR2 is YYREEE (reference sequence). CDR3 loop: CASSSMTGGIGQPQHF. In nucleotides, the CDR3 is TGTGCCAGCAGCTCCATGACAGGGGGCATTGGTCAGCCCCAGCATTTT.

This chain uses TRBV7-2 with TRBJ2-7; D possibly corresponds to TRBD1 (6 bases). The CDR3 runs to 15 residues. V was pared by 1 base and J by 0 bases, with 10 bases between. Germline values: CDR1 SGHTA, CDR2 FQGNSA. In DNA form, the CDR3 reads TGTGCCAGCAGCTTAGTGCAGGGGATCTCCTACGAGCAGTACTTC. It is translated as CASSLVQGISYEQYF.

A note on this clone: The sample carries other DNA sequences with the same CDR3. The chain employs TRBV4-1 and TRBJ2-7; TRBD1 or TRBD2 may be the D gene (5 bases each). CDR3 size: 13 residues. Germline values: CDR1 MGHRA, CDR2 YSYEKL. The V and J ends lost 4 bases and 3 bases respectively, with 10 bases between them. CDR3 sequence reads: CASSPGPSYEQYF. In DNA form, the CDR3 reads TGCGCCAGCAGCCCGGGACCTAGCTACGAGCAGTACTTC.

This clone showed up just a few times. This chain connects TRBV9 to TRBJ1-6; 7 bases map to TRBD1. The CDR3 has 14 amino acids. The J segment lost 6 bases and the V segment lost 4 bases, leaving 4 bases of the junction unmatched. The germline gives CDR1 SGDLS, CDR2 YYNGEE. Written as DNA, the CDR3 is TGTGCCAGCAGCAGACAGGGTAGTAATTCACCCCTCCACTTT. Its translation: CASSRQGSNSPLHF.

V and J are TRBV10-3 and TRBJ1-2; 7 bases match TRBD1. V lost 6 bases, J lost 4 bases, and 8 bases stayed unmatched. Germline lookup yields CDR1 ENHRY and CDR2 SYGVKD. The CDR3 is 14 residues long. The CDR3, as DNA: TGTGCCATCAGGGAGGGACAGCGGGGCTATGGCTACACCTTC. Encoded protein: CAIREGQRGYGYTF.

This clone is labeled medium-sized. The rearrangement uses TRBV7-9 and TRBJ2-7; 11 positions agree with TRBD2. V trimming: 7 bases; J trimming: 2 bases; junction bases outside the gene matches: 4. The CDR3 totals 14 residues. Germline V gene data show CDR1 as SEHNR and CDR2 as FQNEAQ (reference sequence). CDR3 loop: CASIASGGTYEQYF. The CDR3 bases are TGTGCCAGCATCGCTAGCGGGGGGACCTACGAGCAGTACTTC.

This chain links TRBV19 with TRBJ2-1; D gene uncertain. This CDR3 is 13 amino acids long. V was pared by 9 bases and J by 8 bases, with 17 bases between. CDR1 and CDR2 (germline): LNHDA, SQIVND (reference sequence). CDR3 loop: CASASYSVHEQFF. CDR3 coding DNA: TGTGCCAGCGCCTCCTACAGCGTCCATGAGCAGTTCTTC.

J is TRBJ1-2 and V is TRBV28; TRBD1 is a possible D gene (6 bases). The CDR3 length is 14 residues. The ends were cut back, 5 bases at V and 5 bases at J, with 15 bases in the middle. Germline-derived CDR1 and CDR2 are MDHEN and SYDVKM. This CDR3 reads CASSLTQGVYGYTF. The CDR3 nucleotides are TGTGCCAGCAGTCTAACACAGGGAGTGTATGGCTACACCTTC.

CDR3: CSTAGANEKLFF. The CDR3 nucleotides read TGCAGCACGGCGGGGGCTAATGAAAAACTGTTTTTT. This chain joins TRBV29-1 and TRBJ1-4; D might be TRBD1 (5 bases). The CDR3 is 12 residues long. V lost 8 bases and J lost 3, with 10 bases in between. CDR1 and CDR2 from the germline V gene are SQVTM and ANQGSEA.

V gene TRBV6-5 combines with J gene TRBJ1-2; no clear D gene. V lost 7 bases and J 5 bases, leaving 17 bases between the germline ends. Germline V gene data show CDR1 as MNHEY and CDR2 as SVGAGI. CDR3 length: 14 amino acids. Here the CDR3 reads CASTPGVGLYGYTF. The CDR3 DNA reads as TGTGCCAGCACCCCCGGCGTCGGATTGTATGGCTACACCTTC.

The chain uses TRBV9 and TRBJ1-1; unclear D gene. Germline CDR1 reads SGDLS; CDR2 reads YYNGEE. Trimming removed 3 bases from V and 6 bases from J, with 18 bases in between. CDR3 length: 15 residues. CDR3 nucleotide sequence: TGTGCCAGCAGCGCGTCTGGAGGGCATGGGGCTGAAGCTTTCTTT. Translation: CASSASGGHGAEAFF.

V gene TRBV30 combines with J gene TRBJ1-4; a weak D match, TRBD1 (5 bases). Trimming stripped 1 base from V and 7 bases from J, with 16 bases between. Germline CDR1 GTSNPN, CDR2 SVGIG (reference sequence). The CDR3 length is 15 residues. CDR3 bases: TGTGCCTGGAGTGGCGGGGCATCGGACGGTGAAAAACTGTTTTTT. Translated: CAWSGGASDGEKLFF.

V usage is TRBV6-1 and J usage is TRBJ2-1, with D hard to call. The CDR3 length is 12 residues. Per germline, CDR1 MNHNS and CDR2 SASEGT. With 7 bases removed from V and 4 bases from J, the gap between germline ends came to 8 bases. The CDR3 DNA reads TGTGCCAGCACCTCGATATACAATGAGCAGTTCTTC. This gives the protein CASTSIYNEQFF.

This sequence joins TRBV7-6 and TRBJ2-7, with TRBD2 matching 10 bases. V dropped 6 bases and J dropped 2; count of bases not matched to a gene: 7. The CDR3 extends over 15 amino acids. From germline, CDR1 is SGHVS and CDR2 FNYEAQ. The DNA of the CDR3 is TGTGCCAGCAGTTTACTAGCGGGGCCTACCTACGAGCAGTACTTC. Protein product: CASSLLAGPTYEQYF.

V is TRBV19 and J is TRBJ1-5; 7 nucleotides agree with TRBD1. This CDR3 has 15 amino acids. The V gene's germline CDR1 is LNHDA and CDR2 SQIVND (reference sequence). With V trimmed by 5 bases and J by 6 bases, 10 bases remained unmatched. The CDR3 protein is CASSAQTGEGQPQHF. CDR3 sequence (DNA): TGTGCCAGTAGTGCCCAAACAGGGGAGGGTCAGCCCCAGCATTTT.

V and J are TRBV11-2 and TRBJ1-4; 12 positions match TRBD1. Germline trimming cut 6 bases from V and 4 bases from J; bases unmatched to any gene: 12. The CDR3 covers 18 residues. Germline assignment: CDR1 SGHAT and CDR2 FQNNGV. The chain's CDR3 is CASRRQGQGARVNEKLFF. Here the CDR3 DNA reads TGTGCCAGCAGAAGACAGGGACAGGGGGCTCGGGTTAATGAAAAACTGTTTTTT.